This T cell receptor beta chain was sequenced for a study of shared clonotypes between healthy human individuals. Overall study results and limits: A handful of donors had 4% to 6.5% of their naive CD4 clonotypes in common.

Positively selected for CCR7, the CD45RO-negative cells used as naive CD8 cells excluded terminally differentiated effector memory CD45RA+ cells. TCRdb's table, derived via immunoSEQ multiplex PCR, lists solely in-frame clones and lacks some. The sample records 660,000 or so clones, about 95% being singletons. The CDR3 is 13 residues long. In regard to this clone: Its antigen is still unknown.

Sequences were obtained from naive CD8+ T cells sorted from blood. This chain links TRBV21-1 with TRBJ2-7; the DNA was not compared with TRBD2, the D call given in the table. TRBV21-1 is deemed a pseudogene. The sequence derives from a woman in her 30s in good health. CDR3 sequence reads: CARNEREAYEQYF. For the CDR3, the DNA is TGTGCCAGGAACGAGCGGGAGGCCTACGAGCAGTACTTC.